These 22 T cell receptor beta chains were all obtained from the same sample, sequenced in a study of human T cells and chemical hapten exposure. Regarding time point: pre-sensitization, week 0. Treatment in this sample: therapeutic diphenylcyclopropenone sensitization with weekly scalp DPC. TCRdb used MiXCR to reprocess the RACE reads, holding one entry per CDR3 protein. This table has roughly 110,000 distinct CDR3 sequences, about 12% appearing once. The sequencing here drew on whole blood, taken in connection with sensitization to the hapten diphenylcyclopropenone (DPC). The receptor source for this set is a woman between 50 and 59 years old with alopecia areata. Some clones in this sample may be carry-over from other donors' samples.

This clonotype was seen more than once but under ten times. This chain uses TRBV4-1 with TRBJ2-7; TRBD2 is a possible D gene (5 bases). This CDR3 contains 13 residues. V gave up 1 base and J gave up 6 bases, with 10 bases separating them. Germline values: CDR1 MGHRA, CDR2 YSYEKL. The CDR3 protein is CASSQAPRGEQYF. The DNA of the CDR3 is TGCGCCAGCAGCCAAGCCCCACGGGGCGAGCAGTACTTC.

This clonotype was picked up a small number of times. For the CDR3, the DNA is TGTGCCAGCAGGACTAGCGGGGATTGGGATGAGCAGTTCTTC. This translates into CASRTSGDWDEQFF. This rearrangement joins TRBV5-5 to TRBJ2-1; TRBD2 agrees at 11 bases. The CDR3 has 14 amino acids. CDR1 is SGHKS and CDR2 is YYEKEE in the germline V gene (reference sequence). Germline trimming cut 5 bases from V and 8 bases from J; bases unmatched to any gene: 6. The variable domain in full, completed from reference TRBV5-5 and TRBJ2-1, reads DAGVTQSPTHLIKTRGQQVTLRCSPISGHKSVSWYQQVLGQGPQFIFQYYEKEERGRGNFPDRFSARQFPNYSSELNVNALLLGDSALYLCASRTSGDWDEQFFGPGTRLTVL.

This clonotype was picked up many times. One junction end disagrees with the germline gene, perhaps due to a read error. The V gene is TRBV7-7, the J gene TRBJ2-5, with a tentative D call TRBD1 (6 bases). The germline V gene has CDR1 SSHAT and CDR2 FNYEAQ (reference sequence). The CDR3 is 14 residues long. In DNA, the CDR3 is TGTGCTAGCAGCTTAACAGGGCGGAGGGAGACCCAGTACTTC. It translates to CASSLTGRRETQYF. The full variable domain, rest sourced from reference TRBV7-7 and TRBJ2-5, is GAGVSQSPRYKVTKRGQDVTLRCDPISSHATLYWYQQALGQGPEFLTYFNYEAQPDKSGLPSDRFSAERPEGSISTLTIQRTEQRDSAMYRCASSLTGRRETQYFGPGTRLLVL.

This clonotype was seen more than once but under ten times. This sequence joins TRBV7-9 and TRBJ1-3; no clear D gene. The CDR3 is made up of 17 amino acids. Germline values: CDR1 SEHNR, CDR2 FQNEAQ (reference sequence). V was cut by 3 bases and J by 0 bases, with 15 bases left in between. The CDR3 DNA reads TGTGCCAGCAGCTTCGACGGTCGAGCTTACTCTGGAAACACCATATATTTT. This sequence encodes CASSFDGRAYSGNTIYF.

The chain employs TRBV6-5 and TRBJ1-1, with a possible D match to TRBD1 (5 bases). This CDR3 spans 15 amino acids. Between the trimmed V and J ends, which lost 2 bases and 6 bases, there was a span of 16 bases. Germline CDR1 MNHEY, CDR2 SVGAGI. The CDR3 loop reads CASSYLAGRTAEAFF. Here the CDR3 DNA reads TGTGCCAGCAGTTACCTGGCAGGGAGGACGGCTGAAGCTTTCTTT.

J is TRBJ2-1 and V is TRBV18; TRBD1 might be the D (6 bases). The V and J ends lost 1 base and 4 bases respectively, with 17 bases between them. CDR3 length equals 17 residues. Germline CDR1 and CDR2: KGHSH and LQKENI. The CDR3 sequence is CASSPRPTGTSYNEQFF. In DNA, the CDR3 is TGTGCCAGCTCACCACGCCCTACAGGGACCTCGTACAATGAGCAGTTCTTC.

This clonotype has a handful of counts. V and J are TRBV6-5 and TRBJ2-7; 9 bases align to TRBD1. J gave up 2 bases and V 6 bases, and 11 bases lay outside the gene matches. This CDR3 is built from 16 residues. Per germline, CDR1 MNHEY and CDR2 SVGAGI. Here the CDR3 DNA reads TGTGCCAGCAGAGGGGCGGGACAGGGAAGCCCCTACGAGCAGTACTTC. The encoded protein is CASRGAGQGSPYEQYF.

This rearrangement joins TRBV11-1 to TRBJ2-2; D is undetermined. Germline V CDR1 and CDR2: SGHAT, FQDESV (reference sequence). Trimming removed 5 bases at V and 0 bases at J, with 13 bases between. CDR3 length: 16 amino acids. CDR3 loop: CASSTNTISNTGELFF. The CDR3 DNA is TGTGCCAGCAGCACAAACACTATCTCGAACACCGGGGAGCTGTTTTTT.

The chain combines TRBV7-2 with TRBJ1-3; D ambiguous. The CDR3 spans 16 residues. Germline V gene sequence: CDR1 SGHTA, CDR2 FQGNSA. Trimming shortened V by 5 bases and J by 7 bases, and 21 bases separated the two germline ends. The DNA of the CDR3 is TGTGCCAGCAGCCCCTGGAACCCCGAAAGGAGGAACACCATATATTTT. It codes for CASSPWNPERRNTIYF.

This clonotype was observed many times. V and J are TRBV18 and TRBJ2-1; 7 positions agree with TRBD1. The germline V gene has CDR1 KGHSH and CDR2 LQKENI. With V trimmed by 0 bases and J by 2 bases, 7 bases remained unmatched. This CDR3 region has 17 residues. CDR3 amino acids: CASSPPGTGTAYNEQFF. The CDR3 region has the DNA TGTGCCAGCTCACCACCGGGGACGGGGACAGCCTACAATGAGCAGTTCTTC.

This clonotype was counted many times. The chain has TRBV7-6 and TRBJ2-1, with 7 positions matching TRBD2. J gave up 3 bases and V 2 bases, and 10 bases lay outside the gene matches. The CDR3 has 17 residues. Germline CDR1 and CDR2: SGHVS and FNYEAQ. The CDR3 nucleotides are TGTGCCAGCAGCTTACTCATGGGGAGGGGTGACTACAATGAGCAGTTCTTC. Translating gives CASSLLMGRGDYNEQFF. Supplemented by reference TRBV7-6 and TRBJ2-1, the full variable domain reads GAGVSQSPRYKVTKRGQDVALRCDPISGHVSLYWYRQALGQGPEFLTYFNYEAQQDKSGLPNDRFSAERPEGSISTLTIQRTEQRDSAMYRCASSLLMGRGDYNEQFFGPGTRLTVL.

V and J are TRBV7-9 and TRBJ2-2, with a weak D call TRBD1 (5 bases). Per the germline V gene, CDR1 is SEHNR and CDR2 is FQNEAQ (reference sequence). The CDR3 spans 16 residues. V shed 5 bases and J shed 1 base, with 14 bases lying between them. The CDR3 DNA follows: TGTGCCAGCAGCCCGCAGCTTGGACAGAACACCGGGGAGCTGTTTTTT. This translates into CASSPQLGQNTGELFF.

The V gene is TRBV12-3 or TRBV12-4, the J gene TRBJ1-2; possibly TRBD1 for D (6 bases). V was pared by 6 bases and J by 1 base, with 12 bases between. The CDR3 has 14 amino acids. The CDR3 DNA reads TGTGCCAGCAGATCACAGGGTTTTAACTATGGCTACACCTTC. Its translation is CASRSQGFNYGYTF.

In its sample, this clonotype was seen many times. The CDR3 is CASLPTQGARGSNQPQHF. The DNA of the CDR3 is TGTGCCAGCTTACCCACCCAGGGGGCGAGGGGGAGCAATCAGCCCCAGCATTTT. The V gene is TRBV28, the J gene TRBJ1-5; 8 nucleotides align to TRBD1. The J segment lost 1 base and the V segment lost 8 bases, leaving 16 bases of the junction unmatched. Germline CDR1 is MDHEN and CDR2 is SYDVKM. This CDR3 contains 18 residues.

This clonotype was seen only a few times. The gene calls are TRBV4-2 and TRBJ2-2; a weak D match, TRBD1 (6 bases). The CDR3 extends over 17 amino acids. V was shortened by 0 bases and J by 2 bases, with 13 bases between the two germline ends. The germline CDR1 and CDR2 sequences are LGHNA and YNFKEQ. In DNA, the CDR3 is TGTGCCAGCAGCCAAGATAGGGGGACAACCAACACCGGGGAGCTGTTTTTT. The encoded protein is CASSQDRGTTNTGELFF.

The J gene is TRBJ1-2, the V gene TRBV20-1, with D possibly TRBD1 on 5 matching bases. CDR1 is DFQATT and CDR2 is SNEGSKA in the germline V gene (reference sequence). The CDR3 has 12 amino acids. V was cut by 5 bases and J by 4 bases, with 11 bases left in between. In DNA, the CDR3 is TGCAGTGCTCTCGACAGAATCTATGGCTACACCTTC. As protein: CSALDRIYGYTF.

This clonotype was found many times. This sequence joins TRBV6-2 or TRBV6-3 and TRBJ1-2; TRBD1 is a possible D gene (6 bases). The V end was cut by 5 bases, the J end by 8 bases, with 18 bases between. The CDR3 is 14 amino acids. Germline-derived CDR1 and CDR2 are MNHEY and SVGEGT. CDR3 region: CASSPGQGWGGYTF. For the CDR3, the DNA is TGTGCCAGCAGTCCTGGCCAGGGGTGGGGAGGCTACACCTTC.

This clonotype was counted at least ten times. The CDR3 reads CASSEVGLRISGNTIYF. CDR3 nucleotide sequence: TGTGCCAGCAGTGAAGTAGGACTGCGCATCTCTGGAAACACCATATATTTT. This rearrangement joins TRBV6-1 to TRBJ1-3; D is unclear. V lost 1 base and J lost 0, with 13 bases in between. Germline V gene lookup returns CDR1 MNHNS and CDR2 SASEGT. This CDR3 has 17 amino acids.

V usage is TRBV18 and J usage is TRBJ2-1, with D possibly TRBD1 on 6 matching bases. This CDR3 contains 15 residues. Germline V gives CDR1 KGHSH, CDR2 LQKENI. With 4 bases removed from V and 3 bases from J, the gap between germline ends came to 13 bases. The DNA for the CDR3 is TGTGCCAGCTCACTGCTGACAGGCCGCTACAATGAGCAGTTCTTC. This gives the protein CASSLLTGRYNEQFF. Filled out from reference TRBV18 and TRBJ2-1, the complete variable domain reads NAGVMQNPRHLVRRRGQEARLRCSPMKGHSHVYWYRQLPEEGLKFMVYLQKENIIDESGMPKERFSAEFPKEGPSILRIQQVVRGDSAAYFCASSLLTGRYNEQFFGPGTRLTVL.

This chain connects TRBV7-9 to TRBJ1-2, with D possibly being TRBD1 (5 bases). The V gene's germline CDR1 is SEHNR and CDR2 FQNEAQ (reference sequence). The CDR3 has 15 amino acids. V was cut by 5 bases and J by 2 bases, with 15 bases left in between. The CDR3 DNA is TGTGCCAGCAGCAGCTGGGACGGAGAAAACTATGGCTACACCTTC. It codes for CASSSWDGENYGYTF.

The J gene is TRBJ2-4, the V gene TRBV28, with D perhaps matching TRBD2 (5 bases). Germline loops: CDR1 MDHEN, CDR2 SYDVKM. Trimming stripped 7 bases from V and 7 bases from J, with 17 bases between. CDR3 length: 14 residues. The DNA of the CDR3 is TGTGCCAGCACCGCGGGTACTGTTTCGAACATTCAGTACTTC. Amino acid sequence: CASTAGTVSNIQYF.

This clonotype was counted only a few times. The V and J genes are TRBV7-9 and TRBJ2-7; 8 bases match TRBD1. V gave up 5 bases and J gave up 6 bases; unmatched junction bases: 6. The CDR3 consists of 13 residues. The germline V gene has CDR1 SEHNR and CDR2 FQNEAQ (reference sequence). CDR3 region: CASSPQQGGEQYF. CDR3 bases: TGTGCCAGCAGCCCCCAACAGGGGGGCGAGCAGTACTTC.